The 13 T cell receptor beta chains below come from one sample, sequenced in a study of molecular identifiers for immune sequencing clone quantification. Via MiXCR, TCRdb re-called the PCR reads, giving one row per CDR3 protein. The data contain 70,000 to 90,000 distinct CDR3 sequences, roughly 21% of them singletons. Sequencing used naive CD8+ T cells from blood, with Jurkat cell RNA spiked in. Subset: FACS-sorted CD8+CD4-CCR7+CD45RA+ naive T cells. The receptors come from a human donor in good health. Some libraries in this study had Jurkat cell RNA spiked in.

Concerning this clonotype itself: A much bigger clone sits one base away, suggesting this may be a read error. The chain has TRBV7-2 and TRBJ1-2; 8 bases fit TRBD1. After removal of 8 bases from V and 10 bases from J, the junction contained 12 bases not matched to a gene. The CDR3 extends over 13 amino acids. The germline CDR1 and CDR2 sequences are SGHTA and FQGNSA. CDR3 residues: CASGSTGVADYTF. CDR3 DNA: TGTGCCAGCGGCTCGACAGGGGTTGCGGACTACACCTTC.

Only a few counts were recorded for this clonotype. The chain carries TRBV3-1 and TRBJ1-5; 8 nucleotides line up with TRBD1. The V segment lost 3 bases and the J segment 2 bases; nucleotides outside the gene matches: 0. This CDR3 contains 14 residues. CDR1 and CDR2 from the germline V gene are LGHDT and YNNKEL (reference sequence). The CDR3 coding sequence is TGTGCCAGCAGCCAGACAGGGGGCAATCAGCCCCAGCATTTT. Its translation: CASSQTGGNQPQHF.

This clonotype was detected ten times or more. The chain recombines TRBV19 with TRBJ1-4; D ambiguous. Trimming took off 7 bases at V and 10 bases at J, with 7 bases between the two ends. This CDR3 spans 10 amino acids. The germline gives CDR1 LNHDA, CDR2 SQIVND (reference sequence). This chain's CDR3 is CASKAGKLFF. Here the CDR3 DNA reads TGTGCCAGTAAGGCGGGAAAACTGTTTTTT.

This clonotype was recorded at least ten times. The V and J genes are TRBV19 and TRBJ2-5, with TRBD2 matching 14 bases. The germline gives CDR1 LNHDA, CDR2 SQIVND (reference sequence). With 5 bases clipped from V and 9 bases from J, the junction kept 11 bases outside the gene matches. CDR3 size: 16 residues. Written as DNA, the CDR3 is TGTGCCAGTAGTCCCTGGACTAGCGGGGGGCCTTTGGCCCAGTACTTC. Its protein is CASSPWTSGGPLAQYF.

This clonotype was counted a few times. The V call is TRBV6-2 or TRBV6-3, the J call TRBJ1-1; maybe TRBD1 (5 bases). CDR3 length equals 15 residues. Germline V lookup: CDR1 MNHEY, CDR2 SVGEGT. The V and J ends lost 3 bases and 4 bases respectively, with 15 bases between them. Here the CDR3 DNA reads TGTGCCAGCAGTTATGGACACCCCCGAACCACTGAAGCTTTCTTT. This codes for CASSYGHPRTTEAFF.

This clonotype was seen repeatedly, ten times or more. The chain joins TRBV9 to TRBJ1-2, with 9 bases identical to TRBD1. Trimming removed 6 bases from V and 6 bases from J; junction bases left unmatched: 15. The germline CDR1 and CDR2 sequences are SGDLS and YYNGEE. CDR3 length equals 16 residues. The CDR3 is CASTVGQGFGVNGYTF. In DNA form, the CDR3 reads TGTGCCAGCACCGTGGGACAGGGATTTGGCGTAAATGGCTACACCTTC.

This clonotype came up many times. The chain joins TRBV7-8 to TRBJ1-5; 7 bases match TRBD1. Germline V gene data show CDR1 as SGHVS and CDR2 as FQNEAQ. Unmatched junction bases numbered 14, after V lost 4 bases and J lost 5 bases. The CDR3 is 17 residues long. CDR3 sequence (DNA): TGTGCCAGCAGCTCGTATGGCGGACCAGGGGGTGATCAGCCCCAGCATTTT. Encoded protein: CASSSYGGPGGDQPQHF. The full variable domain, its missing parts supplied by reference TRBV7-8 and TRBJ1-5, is GAGVSQSPRYKVAKRGQDVALRCDPISGHVSLFWYQQALGQGPEFLTYFQNEAQLDKSGLPSDRFFAERPEGSVSTLKIQRTQQEDSAVYLCASSSYGGPGGDQPQHFGDGTRLSIL.

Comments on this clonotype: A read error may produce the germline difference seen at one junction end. CDR3 protein: CARSLLAGISTDTQYF. The CDR3 DNA follows: TGTGCCAGAAGTTTACTAGCGGGAATTTCGACAGATACGCAGTATTTT. This chain connects TRBV27 to TRBJ2-3; 10 nucleotides match TRBD2. In germline, CDR1 is MNHEY, CDR2 SMNVEV (reference sequence). This CDR3 is built from 16 residues.

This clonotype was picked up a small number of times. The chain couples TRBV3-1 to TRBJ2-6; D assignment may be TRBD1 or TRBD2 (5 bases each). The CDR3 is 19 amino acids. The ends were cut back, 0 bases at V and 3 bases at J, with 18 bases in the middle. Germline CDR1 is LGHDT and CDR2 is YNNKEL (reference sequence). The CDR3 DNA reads TGTGCCAGCAGCCAAGATTCTAAGCTTCGGGGCTTTGGGGCCAACGTCCTGACTTTC. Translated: CASSQDSKLRGFGANVLTF.

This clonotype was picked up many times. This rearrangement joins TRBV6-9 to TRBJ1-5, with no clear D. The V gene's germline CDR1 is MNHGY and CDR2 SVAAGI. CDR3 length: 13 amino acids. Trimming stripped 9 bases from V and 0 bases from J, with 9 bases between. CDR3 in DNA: TGTGCCAGAGAGGAGCCTAGCAATCAGCCCCAGCATTTT. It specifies CAREEPSNQPQHF.

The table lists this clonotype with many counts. The CDR3 spells CASSHRGTGVPYEQYF. Here the CDR3 DNA reads TGTGCCAGCAGCCACAGGGGGACAGGCGTACCCTACGAGCAGTACTTC. This chain links TRBV4-2 with TRBJ2-7; 8 nucleotides line up with TRBD1. J lost 2 bases, V lost 3 bases, and 9 bases had no gene match. The CDR3 extends over 16 amino acids. In germline, CDR1 is LGHNA, CDR2 YNFKEQ.

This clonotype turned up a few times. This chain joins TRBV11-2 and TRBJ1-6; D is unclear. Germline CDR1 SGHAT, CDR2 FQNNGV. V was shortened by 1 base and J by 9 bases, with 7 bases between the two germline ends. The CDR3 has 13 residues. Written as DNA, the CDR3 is TGTGCCAGCAGCTTAGTTGCGGGTTCACCCCTCCACTTT. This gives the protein CASSLVAGSPLHF.

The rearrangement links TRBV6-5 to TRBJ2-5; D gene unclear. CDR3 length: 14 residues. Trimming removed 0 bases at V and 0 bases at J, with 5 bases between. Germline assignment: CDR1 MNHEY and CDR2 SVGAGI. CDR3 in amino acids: CASSYSQYQETQYF. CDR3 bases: TGTGCCAGCAGTTACTCTCAGTACCAAGAGACCCAGTACTTC.